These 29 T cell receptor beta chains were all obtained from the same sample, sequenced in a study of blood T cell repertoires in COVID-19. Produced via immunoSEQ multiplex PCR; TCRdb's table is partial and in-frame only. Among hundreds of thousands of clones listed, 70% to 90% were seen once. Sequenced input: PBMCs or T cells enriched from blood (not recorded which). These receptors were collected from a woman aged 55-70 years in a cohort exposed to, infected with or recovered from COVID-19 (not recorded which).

Here the CDR3 reads CASSPRRGEKLFF. The CDR3, as DNA: TGTGCCAGCAGCCCGCGCAGGGGAGAAAAACTGTTTTTT. This chain links TRBV13 with TRBJ1-4; tentative D call: TRBD1 (6 bases). The V and J ends lost 5 bases and 8 bases respectively, with 12 bases between them. Germline CDR1 and CDR2: PRHDT and FYEKMQ (reference sequence). The CDR3 is 13 residues long. The variable domain in full, with the rest retrieved from reference TRBV13 and TRBJ1-4, is AAGVIQSPRHLIKEKRETATLKCYPIPRHDTVYWYQQGPGQDPQFLISFYEKMQSDKGSIPDRFSAQQFSDYHSELNMSSLELGDSALYFCASSPRRGEKLFFGSGTQLSVL.

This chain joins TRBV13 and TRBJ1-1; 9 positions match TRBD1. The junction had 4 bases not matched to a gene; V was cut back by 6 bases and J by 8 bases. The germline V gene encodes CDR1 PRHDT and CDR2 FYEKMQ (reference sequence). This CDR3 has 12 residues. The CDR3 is CASRAGTGEAFF. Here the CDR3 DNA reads TGTGCCAGCAGGGCCGGGACAGGGGAAGCTTTCTTT.

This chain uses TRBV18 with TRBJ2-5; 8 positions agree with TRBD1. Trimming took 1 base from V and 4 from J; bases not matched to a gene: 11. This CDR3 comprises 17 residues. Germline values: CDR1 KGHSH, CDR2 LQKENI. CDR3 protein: CASSPLGQGLFPETQYF. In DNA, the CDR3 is TGTGCCAGCTCACCACTCGGACAGGGCCTTTTCCCAGAGACCCAGTACTTC.

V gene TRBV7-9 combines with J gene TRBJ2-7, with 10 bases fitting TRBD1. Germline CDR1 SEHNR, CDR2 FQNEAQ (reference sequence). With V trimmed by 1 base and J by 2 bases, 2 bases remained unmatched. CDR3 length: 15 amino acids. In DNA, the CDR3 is TGTGCCAGCAGCTTAGAGACAGGGGGCCCCTACGAGCAGTACTTC. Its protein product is CASSLETGGPYEQYF.

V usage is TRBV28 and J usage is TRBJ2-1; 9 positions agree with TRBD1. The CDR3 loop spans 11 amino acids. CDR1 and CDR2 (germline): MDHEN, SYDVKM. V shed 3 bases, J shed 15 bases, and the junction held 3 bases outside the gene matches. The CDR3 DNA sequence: TGTGCCAGCAGTTTCGAGGACAGGGGGTTCTTC. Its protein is CASSFEDRGFF.

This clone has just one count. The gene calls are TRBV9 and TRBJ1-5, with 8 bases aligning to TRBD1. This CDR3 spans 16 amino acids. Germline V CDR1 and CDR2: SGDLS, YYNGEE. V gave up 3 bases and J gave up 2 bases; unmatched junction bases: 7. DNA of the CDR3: TGTGCCAGCAGCGAGGGCCAGGGGGCCGGCAATCAGCCCCAGCATTTT. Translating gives CASSEGQGAGNQPQHF.

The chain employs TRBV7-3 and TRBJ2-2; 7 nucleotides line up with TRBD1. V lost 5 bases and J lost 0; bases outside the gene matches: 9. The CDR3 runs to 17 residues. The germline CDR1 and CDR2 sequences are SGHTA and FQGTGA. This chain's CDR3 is CASSTRNRGSNTGELFF. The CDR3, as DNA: TGTGCCAGCAGCACCAGGAACAGGGGATCGAACACCGGGGAGCTGTTTTTT. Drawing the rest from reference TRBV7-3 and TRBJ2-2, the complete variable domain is GAGVSQTPSNKVTEKGKYVELRCDPISGHTALYWYRQSLGQGPEFLIYFQGTGAADDSGLPNDRFFAVRPEGSVSTLKIQRTERGDSAVYLCASSTRNRGSNTGELFFGEGSRLTVL.

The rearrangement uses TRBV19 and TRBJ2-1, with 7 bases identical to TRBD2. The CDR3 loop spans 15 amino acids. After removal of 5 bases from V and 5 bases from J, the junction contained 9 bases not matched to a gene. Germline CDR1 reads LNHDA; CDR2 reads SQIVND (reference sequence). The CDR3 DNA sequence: TGTGCCAGTAGTTTTAGCGGGCAGGGAAACAATGAGCAGTTCTTC. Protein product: CASSFSGQGNNEQFF.

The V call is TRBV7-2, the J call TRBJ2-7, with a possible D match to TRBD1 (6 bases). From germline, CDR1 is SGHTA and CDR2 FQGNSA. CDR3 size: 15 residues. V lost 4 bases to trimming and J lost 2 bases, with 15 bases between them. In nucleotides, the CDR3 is TGTGCCAGCAGCTCCCGACAGGCAAATCCCTACGAGCAGTACTTC. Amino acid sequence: CASSSRQANPYEQYF. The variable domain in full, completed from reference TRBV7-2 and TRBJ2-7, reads GAGVSQSPSNKVTEKGKDVELRCDPISGHTALYWYRQSLGQGLEFLIYFQGNSAPDKSGLPSDRFSAERTGGSVSTLTIQRTQQEDSAVYLCASSSRQANPYEQYFGPGTRLTVT.

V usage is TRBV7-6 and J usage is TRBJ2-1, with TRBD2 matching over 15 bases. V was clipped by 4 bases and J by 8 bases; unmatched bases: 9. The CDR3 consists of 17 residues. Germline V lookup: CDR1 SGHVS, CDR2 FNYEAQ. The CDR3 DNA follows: TGTGCCAGCAGCTCCGGGACTAGCGGGAGGACCGTCGATGAGCAGTTCTTC. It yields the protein CASSSGTSGRTVDEQFF.

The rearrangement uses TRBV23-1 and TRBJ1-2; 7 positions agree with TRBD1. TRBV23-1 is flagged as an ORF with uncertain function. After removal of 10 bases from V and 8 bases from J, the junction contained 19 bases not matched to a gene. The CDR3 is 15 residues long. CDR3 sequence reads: CATDQVPKGAGGYTF. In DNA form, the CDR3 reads TGCGCCACGGACCAAGTACCAAAGGGGGCGGGAGGCTACACCTTC.

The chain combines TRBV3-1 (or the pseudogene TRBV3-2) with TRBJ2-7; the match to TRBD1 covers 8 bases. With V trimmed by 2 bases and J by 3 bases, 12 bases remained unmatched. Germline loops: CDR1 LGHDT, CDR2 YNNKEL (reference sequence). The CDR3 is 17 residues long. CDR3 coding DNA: TGTGCCAGCAGCCAATACGCGACCCGACAGGGGAGCTACGAGCAGTACTTC. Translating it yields CASSQYATRQGSYEQYF.

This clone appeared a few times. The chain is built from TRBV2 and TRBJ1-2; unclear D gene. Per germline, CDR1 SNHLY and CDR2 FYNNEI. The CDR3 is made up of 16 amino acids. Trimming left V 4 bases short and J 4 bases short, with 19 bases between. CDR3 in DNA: TGTGCCAGCAGTGTGGACTTTGATCCGACTATCTATGGCTACACCTTC. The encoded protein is CASSVDFDPTIYGYTF.

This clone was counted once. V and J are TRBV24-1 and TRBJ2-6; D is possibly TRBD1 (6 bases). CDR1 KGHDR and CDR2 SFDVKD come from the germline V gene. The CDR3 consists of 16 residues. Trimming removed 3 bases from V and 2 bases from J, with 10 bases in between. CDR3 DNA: TGTGCCACCAGTGATGAGACAGGCACTGGGGCCAACGTCCTGACTTTC. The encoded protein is CATSDETGTGANVLTF.

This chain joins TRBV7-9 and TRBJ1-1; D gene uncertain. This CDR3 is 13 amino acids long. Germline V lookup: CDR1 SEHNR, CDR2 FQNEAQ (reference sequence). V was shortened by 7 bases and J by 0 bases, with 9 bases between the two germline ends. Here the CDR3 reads CASTPELNTEAFF. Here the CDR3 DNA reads TGTGCCAGCACCCCCGAGCTGAACACTGAAGCTTTCTTT.

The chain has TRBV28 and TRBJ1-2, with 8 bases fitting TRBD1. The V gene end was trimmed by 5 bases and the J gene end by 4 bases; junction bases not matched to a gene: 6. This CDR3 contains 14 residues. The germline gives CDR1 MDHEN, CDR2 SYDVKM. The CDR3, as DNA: TGTGCCAGCAGTACCGGACAGGGTAGCTATGGCTACACCTTC. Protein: CASSTGQGSYGYTF.

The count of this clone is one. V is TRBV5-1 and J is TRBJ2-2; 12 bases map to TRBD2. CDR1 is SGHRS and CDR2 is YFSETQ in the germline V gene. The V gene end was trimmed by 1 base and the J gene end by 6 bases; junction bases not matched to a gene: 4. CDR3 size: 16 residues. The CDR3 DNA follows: TGCGCCAGCAGCTTGCTAGCGGGAGGGCCTGCCGGGGAGCTGTTTTTT. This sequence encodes CASSLLAGGPAGELFF.

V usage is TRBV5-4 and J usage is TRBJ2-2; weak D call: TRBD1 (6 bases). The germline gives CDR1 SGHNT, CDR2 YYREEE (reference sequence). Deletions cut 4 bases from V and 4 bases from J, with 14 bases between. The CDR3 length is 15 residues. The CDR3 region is CASSPRGHLTGELFF. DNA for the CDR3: TGTGCCAGCAGCCCCCGGGGACACCTCACCGGGGAGCTGTTTTTT.

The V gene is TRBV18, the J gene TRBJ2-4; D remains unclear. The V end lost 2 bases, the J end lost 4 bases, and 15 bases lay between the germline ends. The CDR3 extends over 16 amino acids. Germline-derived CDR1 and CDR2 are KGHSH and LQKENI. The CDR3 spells CASSPSVPGGKNIQYF. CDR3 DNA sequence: TGTGCCAGCTCACCATCCGTTCCGGGTGGAAAAAACATTCAGTACTTC.

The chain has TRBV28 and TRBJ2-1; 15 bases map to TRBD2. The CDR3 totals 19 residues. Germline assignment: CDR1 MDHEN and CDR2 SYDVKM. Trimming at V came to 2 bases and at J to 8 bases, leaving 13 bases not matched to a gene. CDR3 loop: CASSLRARTSGRAYDEQFF. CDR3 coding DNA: TGTGCCAGCAGTTTACGTGCCCGGACTAGCGGGAGGGCCTATGATGAGCAGTTCTTC.

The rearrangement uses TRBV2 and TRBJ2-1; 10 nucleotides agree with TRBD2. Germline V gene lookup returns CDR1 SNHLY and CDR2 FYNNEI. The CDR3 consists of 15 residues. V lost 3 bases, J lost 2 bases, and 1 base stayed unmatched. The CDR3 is CASSDSGGPYNEQFF. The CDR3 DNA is TGTGCCAGCAGTGATAGCGGGGGGCCCTACAATGAGCAGTTCTTC.

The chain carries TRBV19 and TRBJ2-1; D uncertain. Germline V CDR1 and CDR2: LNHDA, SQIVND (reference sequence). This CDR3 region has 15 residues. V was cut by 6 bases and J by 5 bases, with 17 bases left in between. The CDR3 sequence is CASRTGTGNNNEQFF. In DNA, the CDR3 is TGTGCCAGTAGGACGGGTACCGGAAACAACAATGAGCAGTTCTTC.

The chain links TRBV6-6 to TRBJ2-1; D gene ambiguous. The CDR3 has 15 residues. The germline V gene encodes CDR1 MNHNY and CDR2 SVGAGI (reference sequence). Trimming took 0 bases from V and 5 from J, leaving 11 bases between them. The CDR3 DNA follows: TGTGCCAGCAGTTACTCCCTAGTAAACAACAATGAGCAGTTCTTC. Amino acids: CASSYSLVNNNEQFF.

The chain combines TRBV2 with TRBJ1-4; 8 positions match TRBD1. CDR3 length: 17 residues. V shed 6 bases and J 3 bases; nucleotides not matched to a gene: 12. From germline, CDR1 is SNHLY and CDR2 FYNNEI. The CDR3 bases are TGTGCCAGCAGGAGGCCTCGACAGGGGACAGCTAATGAAAAACTGTTTTTT. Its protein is CASRRPRQGTANEKLFF. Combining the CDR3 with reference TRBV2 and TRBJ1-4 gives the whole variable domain EPEVTQTPSHQVTQMGQEVILRCVPISNHLYFYWYRQILGQKVEFLVSFYNNEISEKSEIFDDQFSVERPDGSNFTLKIRSTKLEDSAMYFCASRRPRQGTANEKLFFGSGTQLSVL.

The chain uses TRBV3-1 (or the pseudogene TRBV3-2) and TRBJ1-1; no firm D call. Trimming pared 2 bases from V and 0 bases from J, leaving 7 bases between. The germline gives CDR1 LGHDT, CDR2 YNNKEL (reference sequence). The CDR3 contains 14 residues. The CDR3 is CASSQSYMNTEAFF. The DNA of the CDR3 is TGTGCCAGCAGCCAATCATACATGAACACTGAAGCTTTCTTT.

The CDR3 coding sequence is TGTGCCAGCAGCACCCCCGGGACAGCGACCGGGGAGCTGTTTTTT. Translation: CASSTPGTATGELFF. J is TRBJ2-2 and V is TRBV28; TRBD1 aligns across 7 bases. Germline CDR1 reads MDHEN; CDR2 reads SYDVKM. The CDR3 runs to 15 residues. Trimming took 6 bases from V and 5 from J; bases not matched to a gene: 9.

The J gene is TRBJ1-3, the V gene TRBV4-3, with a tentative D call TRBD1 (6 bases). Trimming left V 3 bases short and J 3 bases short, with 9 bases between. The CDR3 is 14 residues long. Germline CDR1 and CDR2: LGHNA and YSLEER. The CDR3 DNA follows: TGCGCCAGCAGCCAGGGGGCGAGTGGAAACACCATATATTTT. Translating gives CASSQGASGNTIYF.

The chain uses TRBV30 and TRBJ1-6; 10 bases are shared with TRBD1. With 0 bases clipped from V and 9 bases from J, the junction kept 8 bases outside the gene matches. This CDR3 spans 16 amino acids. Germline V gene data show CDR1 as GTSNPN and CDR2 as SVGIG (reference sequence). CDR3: CAWSVQGQGKGSPLHF. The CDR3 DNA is TGTGCCTGGAGTGTTCAGGGACAGGGGAAGGGTTCACCCCTCCACTTT.

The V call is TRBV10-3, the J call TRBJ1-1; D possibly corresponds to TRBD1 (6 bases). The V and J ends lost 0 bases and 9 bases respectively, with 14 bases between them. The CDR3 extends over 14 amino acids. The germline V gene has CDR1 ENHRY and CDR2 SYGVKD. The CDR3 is CAISESGGQTQAFF. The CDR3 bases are TGTGCCATCAGTGAGTCCGGCGGACAGACGCAAGCTTTCTTT.